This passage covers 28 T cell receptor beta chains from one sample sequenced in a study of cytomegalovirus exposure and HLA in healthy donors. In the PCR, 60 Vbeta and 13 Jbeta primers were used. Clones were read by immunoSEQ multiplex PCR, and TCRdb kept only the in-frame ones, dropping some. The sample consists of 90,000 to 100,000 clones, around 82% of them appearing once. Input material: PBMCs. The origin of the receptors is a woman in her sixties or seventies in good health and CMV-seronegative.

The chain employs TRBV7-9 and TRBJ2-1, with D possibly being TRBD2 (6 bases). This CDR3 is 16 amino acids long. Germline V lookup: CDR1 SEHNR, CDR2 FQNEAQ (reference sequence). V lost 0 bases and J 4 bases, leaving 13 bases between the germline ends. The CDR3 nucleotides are TGTGCCAGCAGCTTAGCGCTTCGGACTACTTACAATGAGCAGTTCTTC. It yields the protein CASSLALRTTYNEQFF. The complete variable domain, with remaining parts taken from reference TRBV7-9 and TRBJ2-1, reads DTGVSQNPRHKITKRGQNVTFRCDPISEHNRLYWYRQTLGQGPEFLTYFQNEAQLEKSRLLSDRFSAERPKGSFSTLEIQRTEQGDSAMYLCASSLALRTTYNEQFFGPGTRLTVL.

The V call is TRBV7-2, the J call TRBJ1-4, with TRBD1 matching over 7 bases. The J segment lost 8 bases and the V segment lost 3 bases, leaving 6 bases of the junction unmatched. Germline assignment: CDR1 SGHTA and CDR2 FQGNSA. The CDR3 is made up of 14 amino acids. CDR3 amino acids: CASSFRDSQEKLFF. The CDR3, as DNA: TGTGCCAGCAGCTTCCGGGACAGCCAAGAAAAACTGTTTTTT.

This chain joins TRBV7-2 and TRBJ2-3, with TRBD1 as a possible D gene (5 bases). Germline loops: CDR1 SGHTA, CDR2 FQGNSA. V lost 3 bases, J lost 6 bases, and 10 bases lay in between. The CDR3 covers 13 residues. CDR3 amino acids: CASSFSRGDTQYF. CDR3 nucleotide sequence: TGTGCCAGCAGCTTCTCTAGGGGCGATACGCAGTATTTT.

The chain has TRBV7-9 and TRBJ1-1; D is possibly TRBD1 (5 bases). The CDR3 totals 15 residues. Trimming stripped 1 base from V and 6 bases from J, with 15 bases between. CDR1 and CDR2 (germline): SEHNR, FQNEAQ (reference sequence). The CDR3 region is CASSLGGGRGAEAFF. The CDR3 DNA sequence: TGTGCCAGCAGCTTAGGGGGGGGACGTGGCGCTGAAGCTTTCTTT.

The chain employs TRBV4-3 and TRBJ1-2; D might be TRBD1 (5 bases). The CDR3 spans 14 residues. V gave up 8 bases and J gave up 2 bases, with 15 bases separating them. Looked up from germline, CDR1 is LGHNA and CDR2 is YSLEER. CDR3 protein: CASEGWGRNYGYTF. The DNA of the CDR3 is TGCGCCAGCGAAGGATGGGGGAGGAACTATGGCTACACCTTC.

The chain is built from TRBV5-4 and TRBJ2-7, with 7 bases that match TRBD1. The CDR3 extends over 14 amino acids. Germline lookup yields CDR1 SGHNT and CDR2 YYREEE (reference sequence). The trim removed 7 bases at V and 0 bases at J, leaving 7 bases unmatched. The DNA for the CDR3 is TGTGCCAGCGGGACACAGGGGATCTCCTACGAGCAGTACTTC. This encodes CASGTQGISYEQYF.

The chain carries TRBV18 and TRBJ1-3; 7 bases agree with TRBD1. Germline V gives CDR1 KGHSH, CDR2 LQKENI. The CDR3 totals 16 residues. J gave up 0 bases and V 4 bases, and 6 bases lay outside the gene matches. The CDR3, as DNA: TGTGCCAGCTCACTTACAGGGACAGTCTCTGGAAACACCATATATTTT. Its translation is CASSLTGTVSGNTIYF.

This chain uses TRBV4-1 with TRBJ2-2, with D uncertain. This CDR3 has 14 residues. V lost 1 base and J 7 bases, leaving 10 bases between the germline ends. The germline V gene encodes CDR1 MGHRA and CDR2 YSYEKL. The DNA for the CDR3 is TGCGCCAGCAGCCAAGTATCCATACTCGGGGAGCTGTTTTTT. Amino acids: CASSQVSILGELFF.

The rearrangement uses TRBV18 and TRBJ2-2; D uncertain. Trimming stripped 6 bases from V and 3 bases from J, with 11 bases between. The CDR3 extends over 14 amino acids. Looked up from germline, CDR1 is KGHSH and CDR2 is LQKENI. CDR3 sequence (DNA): TGTGCCAGCTCGCCTCCAATAGACACCGGGGAGCTGTTTTTT. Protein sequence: CASSPPIDTGELFF.

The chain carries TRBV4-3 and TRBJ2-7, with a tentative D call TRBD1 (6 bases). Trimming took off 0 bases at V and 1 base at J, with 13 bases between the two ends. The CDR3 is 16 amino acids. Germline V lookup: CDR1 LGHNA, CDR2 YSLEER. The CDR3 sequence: CASSQDGAGASYEQYF. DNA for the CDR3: TGCGCCAGCAGCCAAGATGGCGCAGGGGCGTCCTACGAGCAGTACTTC.

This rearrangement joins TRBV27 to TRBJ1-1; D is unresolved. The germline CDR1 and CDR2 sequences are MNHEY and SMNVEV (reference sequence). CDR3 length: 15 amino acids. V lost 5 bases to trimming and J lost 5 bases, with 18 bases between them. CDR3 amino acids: CASSPSRVRVTEAFF. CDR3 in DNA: TGTGCCAGCAGTCCCTCTCGGGTCCGGGTTACTGAAGCTTTCTTT.

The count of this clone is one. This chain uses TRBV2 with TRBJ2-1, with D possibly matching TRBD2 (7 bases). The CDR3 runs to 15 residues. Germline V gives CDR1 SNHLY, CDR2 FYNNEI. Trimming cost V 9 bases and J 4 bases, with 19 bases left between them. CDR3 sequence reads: CARNQVAGAYNEQFF. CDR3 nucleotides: TGTGCCAGAAACCAGGTGGCGGGGGCATACAATGAGCAGTTCTTC. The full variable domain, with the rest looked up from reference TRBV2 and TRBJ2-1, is EPEVTQTPSHQVTQMGQEVILRCVPISNHLYFYWYRQILGQKVEFLVSFYNNEISEKSEIFDDQFSVERPDGSNFTLKIRSTKLEDSAMYFCARNQVAGAYNEQFFGPGTRLTVL.

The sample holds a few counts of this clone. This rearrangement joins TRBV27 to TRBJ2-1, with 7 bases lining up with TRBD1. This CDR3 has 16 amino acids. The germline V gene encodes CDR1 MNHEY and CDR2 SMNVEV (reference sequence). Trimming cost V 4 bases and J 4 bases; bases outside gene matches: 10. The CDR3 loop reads CASSSSTGAVYNEQFF. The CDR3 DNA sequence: TGTGCCAGCAGTTCCTCAACAGGGGCGGTATACAATGAGCAGTTCTTC.

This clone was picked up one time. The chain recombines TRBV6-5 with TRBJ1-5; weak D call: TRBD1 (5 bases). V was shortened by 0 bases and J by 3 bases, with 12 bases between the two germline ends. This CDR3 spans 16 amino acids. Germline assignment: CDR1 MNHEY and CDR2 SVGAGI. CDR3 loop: CASSYSGAGNNQPQHF. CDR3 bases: TGTGCCAGCAGTTACTCGGGCGCAGGGAACAATCAGCCCCAGCATTTT.

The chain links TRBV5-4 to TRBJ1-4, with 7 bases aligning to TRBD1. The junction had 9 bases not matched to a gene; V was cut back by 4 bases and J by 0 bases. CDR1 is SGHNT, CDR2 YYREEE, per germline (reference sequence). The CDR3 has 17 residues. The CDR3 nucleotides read TGTGCCAGCAGCCCTGGTCCCGGGACAGCAACTAATGAAAAACTGTTTTTT. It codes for CASSPGPGTATNEKLFF.

CDR3: CASSLVATNEKLFF. CDR3 DNA: TGTGCCAGCAGCTTAGTAGCAACTAATGAAAAACTGTTTTTT. The J gene is TRBJ1-4, the V gene TRBV28, with no clear D. The germline CDR1 and CDR2 sequences are MDHEN and SYDVKM. This CDR3 has 14 residues. Trimming took off 6 bases at V and 0 bases at J, with 8 bases between the two ends.

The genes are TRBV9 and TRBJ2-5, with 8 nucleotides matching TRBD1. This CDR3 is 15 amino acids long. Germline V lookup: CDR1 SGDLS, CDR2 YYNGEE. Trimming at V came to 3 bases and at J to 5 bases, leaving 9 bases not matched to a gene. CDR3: CASSDRTGTLETQYF. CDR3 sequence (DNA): TGTGCCAGCAGCGACAGGACAGGGACCCTGGAGACCCAGTACTTC. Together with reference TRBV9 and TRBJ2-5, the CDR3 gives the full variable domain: DSGVTQTPKHLITATGQRVTLRCSPRSGDLSVYWYQQSLDQGLQFLIQYYNGEERAKGNILERFSAQQFPDLHSELNLSSLELGDSALYFCASSDRTGTLETQYFGPGTRLLVL.

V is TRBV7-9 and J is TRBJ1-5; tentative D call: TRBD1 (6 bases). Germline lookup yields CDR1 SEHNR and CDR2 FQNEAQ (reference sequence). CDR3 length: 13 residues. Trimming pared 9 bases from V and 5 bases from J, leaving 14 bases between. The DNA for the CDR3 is TGTGCCAGTCGAACAGGGCTTGATCAGCCCCAGCATTTT. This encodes CASRTGLDQPQHF.

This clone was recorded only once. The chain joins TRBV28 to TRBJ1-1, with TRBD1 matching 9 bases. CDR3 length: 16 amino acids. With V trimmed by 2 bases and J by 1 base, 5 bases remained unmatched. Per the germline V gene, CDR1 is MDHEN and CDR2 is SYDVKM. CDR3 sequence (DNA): TGTGCCAGCAGTTTAGTGGGACAGGGAAGGAACACTGAAGCTTTCTTT. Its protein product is CASSLVGQGRNTEAFF.

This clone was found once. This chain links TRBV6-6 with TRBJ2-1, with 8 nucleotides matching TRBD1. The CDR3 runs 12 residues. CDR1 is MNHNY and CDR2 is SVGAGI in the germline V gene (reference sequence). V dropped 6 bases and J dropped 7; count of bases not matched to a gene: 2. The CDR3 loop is CASSDRGNEQFF. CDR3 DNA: TGTGCCAGCAGCGACAGGGGAAATGAGCAGTTCTTC.

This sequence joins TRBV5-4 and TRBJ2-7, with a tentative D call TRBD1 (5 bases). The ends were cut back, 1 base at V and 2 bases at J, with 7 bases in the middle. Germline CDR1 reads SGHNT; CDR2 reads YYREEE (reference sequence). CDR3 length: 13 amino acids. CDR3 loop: CASSLRGTYEQYF. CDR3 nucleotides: TGTGCCAGCAGCTTGAGGGGAACCTACGAGCAGTACTTC.

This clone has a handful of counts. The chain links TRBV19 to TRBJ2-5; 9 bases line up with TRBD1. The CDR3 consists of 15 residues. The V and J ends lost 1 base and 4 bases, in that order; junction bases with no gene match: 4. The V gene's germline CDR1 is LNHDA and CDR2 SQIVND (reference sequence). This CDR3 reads CASSIGTGVVETQYF. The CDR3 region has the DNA TGTGCCAGTAGTATAGGGACAGGGGTGGTAGAGACCCAGTACTTC.

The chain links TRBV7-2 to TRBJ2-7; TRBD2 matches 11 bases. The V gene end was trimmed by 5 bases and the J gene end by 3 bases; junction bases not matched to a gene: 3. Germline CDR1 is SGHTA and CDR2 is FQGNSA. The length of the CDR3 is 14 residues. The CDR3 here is CASSPGTSGYEQYF. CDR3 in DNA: TGTGCCAGCAGCCCTGGGACTAGCGGCTACGAGCAGTACTTC.

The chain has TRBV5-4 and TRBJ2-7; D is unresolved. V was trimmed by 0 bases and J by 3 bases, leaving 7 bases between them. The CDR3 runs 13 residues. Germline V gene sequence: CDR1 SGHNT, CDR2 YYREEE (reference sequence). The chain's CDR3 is CASSLAGYYEQYF. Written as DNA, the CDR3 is TGTGCCAGCAGCTTGGCAGGATACTACGAGCAGTACTTC. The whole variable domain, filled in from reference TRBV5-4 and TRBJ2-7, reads ETGVTQSPTHLIKTRGQQVTLRCSSQSGHNTVSWYQQALGQGPQFIFQYYREEENGRGNFPPRFSGLQFPNYSSELNVNALELDDSALYLCASSLAGYYEQYFGPGTRLTVT.

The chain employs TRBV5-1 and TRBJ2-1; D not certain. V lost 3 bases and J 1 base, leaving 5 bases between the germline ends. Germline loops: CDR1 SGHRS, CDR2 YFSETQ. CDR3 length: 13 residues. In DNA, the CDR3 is TGCGCCAGCAGCTCAATGTCCTACAATGAGCAGTTCTTC. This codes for CASSSMSYNEQFF. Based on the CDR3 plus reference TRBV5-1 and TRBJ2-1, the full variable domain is KAGVTQTPRYLIKTRGQQVTLSCSPISGHRSVSWYQQTPGQGLQFLFEYFSETQRNKGNFPGRFSGRQFSNSRSEMNVSTLELGDSALYLCASSSMSYNEQFFGPGTRLTVL.

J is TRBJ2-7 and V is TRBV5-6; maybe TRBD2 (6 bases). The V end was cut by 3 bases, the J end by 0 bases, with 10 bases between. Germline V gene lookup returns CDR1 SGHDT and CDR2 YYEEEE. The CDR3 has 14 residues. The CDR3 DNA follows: TGTGCCAGCAGCTCCGGGACTCCCTCCTACGAGCAGTACTTC. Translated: CASSSGTPSYEQYF. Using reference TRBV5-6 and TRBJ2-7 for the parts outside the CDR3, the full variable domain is DAGVTQSPTHLIKTRGQQVTLRCSPKSGHDTVSWYQQALGQGPQFIFQYYEEEERQRGNFPDRFSGHQFPNYSSELNVNALLLGDSALYLCASSSGTPSYEQYFGPGTRLTVT.

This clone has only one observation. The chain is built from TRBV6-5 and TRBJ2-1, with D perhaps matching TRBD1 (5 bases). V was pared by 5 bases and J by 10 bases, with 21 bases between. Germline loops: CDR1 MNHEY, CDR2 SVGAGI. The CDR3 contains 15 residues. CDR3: CASSPQGVAVREQFF. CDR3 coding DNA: TGTGCCAGCAGTCCACAAGGGGTGGCGGTACGAGAGCAGTTCTTC.

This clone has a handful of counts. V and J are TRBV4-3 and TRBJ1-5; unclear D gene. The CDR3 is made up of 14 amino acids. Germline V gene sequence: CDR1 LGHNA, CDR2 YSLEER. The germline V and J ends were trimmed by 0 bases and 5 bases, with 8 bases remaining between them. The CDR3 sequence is CASSQDRGYQPQHF. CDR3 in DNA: TGCGCCAGCAGCCAAGATCGGGGATATCAGCCCCAGCATTTT.